This T cell receptor (beta chain) was sequenced in a study of OX40 agonist ivuxolimab in advanced cancers. Study details: Three patients had partial responses: one hepatocellular carcinoma, two cutaneous melanoma.

Clones were read by immunoSEQ multiplex PCR, and TCRdb kept only the in-frame ones, dropping some. The sample carries fewer than 70,000 clones, approximately 86% recorded once. Remarks on this clone: Its antigen remains unidentified.

Whole-study results and caveats: Researchers report that CD8+ T cells had, on average, more expanded clones than CD4+. There was clonal expansion of CD4+ and CD8+ blood T cells by week 6 at 0.1 to 3.0 mg/kg.

The source of this sequence is an adult with an advanced solid tumor such as melanoma, head and neck, liver or kidney cancer. Here the sequenced sample was CD4+ or CD8+ T cells sorted from blood, taken in a trial of the OX40 agonist ivuxolimab.

The DNA of the CDR3 is TGTGCCAGCCAATCACAATTGGGGGCAGTGAGCACTGAAGCTTTCTTT. Its protein is CASQSQLGAVSTEAFF. The chain couples TRBV28 to TRBJ1-1; perhaps TRBD1 as D (6 bases). Germline V CDR1 and CDR2: MDHEN, SYDVKM. This CDR3 comprises 16 residues. Trimming took off 8 bases at V and 4 bases at J, with 23 bases between the two ends.